One T cell receptor (beta chain) is described in this entry. This clonotype has ten or more counts. Its antigen is currently not known. Per-nucleotide qualities are absent, and no much larger clonotype sits a single base away. The source of the sample is a study of T cells in Graves' hyperthyroidism and ophthalmopathy (dated by TCRdb to between 2017 and 2020). Some background on the complete study: Peripheral blood samples were taken at initial diagnosis, before any treatment was given. For training and testing, the roughly 100 patients in the discovery cohort were randomly divided in a 7:3 ratio. TCR Vbeta CDR3 sequencing of approximately 140 peripheral blood samples (about 45 ophthalmopathy, 75 or so hyperthyroidism and about 17 progressor patients) is reported in the paper. TCR V-J signatures able to tell the groups apart were searched for in a discovery cohort of approximately 95 patients, of whom 43 had Graves' ophthalmopathy and 55 to 60 had stable Graves' hyperthyroidism. Prospective prediction of ophthalmopathy was tested in an independent validation cohort consisting of roughly 19 hyperthyroidism patients and approximately 16 patients who later progressed to ophthalmopathy. In more than five Graves' hyperthyroidism patients, the study also compared T-cell repertoires from thyroid tissue with T-cell repertoires from blood. Once sampling was done, hyperthyroidism patients were given methimazole at a starting dose of 30 mg daily, whereas ophthalmopathy patients were given high-dose intravenous methylprednisolone. The full study reports these points: Most expanded thyroid clonotypes (frequency above 0.001) were also found in blood, which suggests that blood repertoires may mirror thyroid immune responses. In validation, the model predicted progression to ophthalmopathy with approximately 71% sensitivity and approximately 74% specificity, a median of 6.5 months before onset. Sample size was not statistically predetermined, and blinding of investigators to group allocation was not performed. A 13 V-J signature model separated ophthalmopathy from stable hyperthyroidism, with just over 85% sensitivity and 81.08% specificity in cross-validation and 80%/75% in testing.

Trimming leaves V shorter by 4 bases and J shorter by 5 bases, with the junction holding 6 bases beyond the gene matches. The cysteine opens and the phenylalanine closes a CDR3 of 14 amino acids. Only the CDR3 portion is preserved as DNA: 42 bases, with reading frame beginning at the first base. The TCR beta CDR3 regions were amplified from the RNA transcripts. A first-round RT-PCR of the TCR CDR3 used the HTBI primer set with the Qiagen OneStep RT-PCR kit. The libraries were constructed in a second round of multiplex PCR and then size-selected and purified. The libraries were sequenced on an Illumina HiSeq2000 using paired-end 100 bp reads. Per the original workflow: SOAPnuke was used to process the raw data, with reads discarded if the reads contained adapters or uncalled bases, had a mean Phred below 15, or lacked an exact constant-primer or identifier match. COPE v1.2.5 was used to merge high-quality paired reads, and clonotypes were defined as unique nucleotide sequences. MiTCR v1.1 was used to align the clonotypes against IMGT TRBV, TRBD and TRBJ reference segments. Analysis was restricted to V-J combinations with a frequency above 0.0001, which covered about 99% of repertoires. The TCS score was defined as the ratio of F50 (clonal expansion) to E x V (chaos), calculated using BLOSUM62-based TCRdist between CDR3 peptides within each V-J. Welch's t-statistics and random forest reduced approximately 520 V-J features to roughly 13, which were used in a naive Bayes classifier (R e1071). The public reads were reanalyzed by TCRdb: fastp trimming at Q25, MiXCR alignment, in-frame beta chains only. Every distinct CDR3 protein forms one entry, paired with its most common genes and DNA. Clone size and V and J calls follow TCRdb, not the original study. The sample records 300,000 to 400,000 distinct CDR3 sequences, roughly 14% of which are singletons. The ten largest clones take up roughly 9.6% of the sample.

Graves' hyperthyroidism was defined as stable when no progression to ophthalmopathy occurred over 18 months of follow-up. The hyperthyroidism patients were between 18 and 65 years old and newly diagnosed, with a disease duration of less than 2 months. Exclusion was applied to patients with uncontrolled infections, other autoimmune diseases, pregnancy or lactation. Clinical symptoms, serum thyroxine and TRAb, thyroid ultrasound, and orbital computed tomography formed the basis for the diagnoses. PBMCs were isolated from about 9.2 ml of fresh peripheral blood by Ficoll-Paque density gradient centrifugation. Trizol reagent was used to extract total RNA, and RNA quality was then checked on an Agilent 2100 Bioanalyzer.

The sequence was obtained from a woman in her sixties or seventies with Graves' hyperthyroidism. Sequenced material: blood. Rearrangement joined TRBV12-3 or TRBV12-4 to TRBJ2-7, with TRBD2 matching 9 junction bases. CDR3 region: CASSYGAGGHEQYF. The base sequence is TGTGCCAGCAGTTATGGAGCGGGAGGCCACGAGCAGTACTTC.